This T cell receptor beta chain was sequenced in a study of OX40 agonist ivuxolimab in advanced cancers. Study background: Patients in dose escalation had liver, melanoma, kidney or head and neck cancers. Study-wide results and limits: Some nonresponders also had low normalized T-cell clonal expansion. Researchers did not determine the expanded peripheral T cells' antigen specificity.

Losses at the gene ends were 0 bases for V and 1 base for J; bases not matched to a gene: 1. Per the germline V gene, CDR1 is SGHNT and CDR2 is YYREEE (reference sequence). The CDR3 has 16 amino acids. Clones were sequenced by immunoSEQ multiplex PCR, and TCRdb holds only the in-frame ones, with some missing. The sample carries approximately 65,000 clones, approximately 89% recorded once. Note on this clone: Its antigen is as yet unknown.

With baseline, cycle 4 day 1, and cycle 7 day 1 as timepoints, blood was sampled. The specimen was CD4+ or CD8+ T cells sorted from blood, collected in a trial of the OX40 agonist ivuxolimab. The origin of this receptor is an adult with an advanced solid tumor such as melanoma, head and neck, liver or kidney cancer. The V and J genes are TRBV5-4 and TRBJ2-6; TRBD2 matches at 7 bases. In nucleotides, the CDR3 is TGTGCCAGCAGCTTGGGCGGGGGATCTGGGGCCAACGTCCTGACTTTC. Residues: CASSLGGGSGANVLTF.